The sequence of this TCR beta chain was determined in a study of tumor-infiltrating lymphocytes in primary liver carcinoma. Whole-study context: T1-T3 N0M0 was the stage of the tumors, which were about 4.2 to 11 cm across. Tissue type made little difference to sample yields of roughly 3.5 to 7.13 million productive TCRbeta reads. Whole-study results and caveats: Only about 7-25% of top clones were detected in each of the five tumor regions. Overlap in tumor-adjacent and tumor-blood pairs fell below that of tumor region pairs.

On this clonotype: The antigen is undetermined.

Co-extraction of both nucleic acids (RNA and DNA) used about 18-34 mg of unsorted bulk tissue. Production of TCR beta cDNA used around 0.45 ug total RNA together with a constant-region primer. A slightly modified ARM-PCR protocol with three nested multiplex PCR rounds produced these TCR beta libraries. A C-beta reverse primer and TRBV1-TRBV30 forward primers served in each of the first two PCR rounds, at ten to eleven cycles apiece. TCRdb used MiXCR to reprocess the multiplex PCR reads, holding one entry per CDR3 protein. The sample has roughly 120,000 distinct CDR3 sequences; roughly three fifths are singletons. The CDR3 runs to 12 residues. V was cut by 10 bases and J by 7 bases, with 17 bases left in between. Per germline, CDR1 LGHNA and CDR2 YNFKEQ.

The receptor's source is an older woman with primary liver carcinoma and hepatitis B virus infection. Sequencing used liver tumor tissue from sampling region 1. The subset is: tumor region T1, superior pole. The chain links TRBV4-2 to TRBJ2-7; D unresolved. The CDR3 DNA is TGTGCCATTAGCCAAGAGATGGGAGAGCAGTACTTC. Its protein is CAISQEMGEQYF.